This entry describes one T cell receptor (beta chain). No antigen is known for it. Base-call qualities are not available, and no considerably larger clone is one nucleotide away. This entry belongs to a study of CD8+ T cells in alopecia areata (dated by TCRdb to the late 2010s). Background for the entire study: The treated patients, all with moderate-to-severe alopecia areata, were enrolled in an open-label pilot trial of oral tofacitinib given at 5 to 10 mg twice daily. Patients on tofacitinib were biopsied at baseline and after 4 and 24 weeks of treatment, and several of the patients also had a later scalp biopsy. The SALT score, which quantifies the percentage of affected scalp surface area, was used to measure disease severity in treated patients. Scalp clonality was compared among normal scalp (n=4), patchy alopecia areata scalp (n=8), and alopecia totalis/universalis scalp (n=8). High-throughput TCRbeta sequencing was used to examine T cell clonal expansion in alopecia areata in both the C3H/HeJ mouse model and human patients. immunoSEQ multiplex PCR using 35 Vbeta forward primers and 13 Jbeta reverse primers was used to amplify TCRbeta CDR3 regions. In humans, TCRbeta sequencing was performed on scalp tissue and on sorted CD4+ and CD8+ peripheral blood T cells from healthy controls and from patients with patchy or totalis/universalis alopecia areata. Tofacitinib was administered for 6 to 18 months, and 6 months of follow-up off drug were then conducted to assess delayed response and recurrence. The RNA source kit depended on sample type: the PAXgene miRNA kit for fixed scalp, the miRNeasy kit for PBMCs, and the RNeasy kit for mouse skin. Overall study outcomes, separate from this receptor: Because the treated cohort was small and included a single nonresponder, larger studies are needed to assess links between baseline CD8+ expansion and response. Many expanded lesional clones persisted in scalp and blood during tofacitinib treatment, which may partly explain relapse after stopping treatment. Lesional scalp, especially in alopecia totalis/universalis, showed higher clonality and more expanded CD8+ clones than normal scalp, suggesting antigenic drive. Tofacitinib significantly lowered scalp clonality and the number of expanded CD8+ clones among the top 100 scalp clones. Shared TCR sequences between patients were less evident than in mice, which may be partly attributable to HLA diversity in the patient population. Scalp TCR repertoire analysis is complicated because resident alphabeta T cells in normal human skin are also sequenced, whereas mouse skin is dominated by gammadelta T cells.

The library was obtained by the immunoSEQ multiplex PCR assay. To provide template for TCR sequencing, every sample had RNA extracted and reverse transcribed into cDNA. SuperScript III was used to make first-strand cDNA, primed with a 2:1 mix of oligo-dT and random hexamers. A synthetic immune receptor repertoire was used to gauge amplification bias, and whatever bias remained was removed computationally. Per the original workflow: After raw reads were preprocessed to remove errors, the CDR3 was defined following IMGT conventions as running from the conserved cysteine to phenylalanine. To get clonality, Shannon entropy was normalized by log2 of the number of productive unique TCRs and the result was subtracted from 1. CD4 or CD8 identity of scalp clones was inferred by cross-referencing scalp TCRbeta sequences with sorted blood CD4 and CD8 repertoires. TCRdb mirrors the immuneACCESS table, restricted to in-frame sequences. Some clones are absent from its copies; in checked studies, under half trace to an unresolved V gene, and the reason for the others is unknown. The D gene and trimming were derived from the DNA, and the V and J assignments and clone size from that table. The sample table lists roughly 180,000 clones, 60% to 70% of them with a count of one. Jointly, the top ten make up about 3.5% of the sample.

Taken from the germline V gene, the CDR1 and CDR2 loops are SGHTA and FQGNSA. V is cut by 5 bases and J by 4 bases, and the space between the germline ends is 14 bases. Inclusive of the bounding cysteine and phenylalanine, the CDR3 is 15 residues long. Of the read, only the CDR3 DNA is kept; its 45 bases are in frame from base 1. The intended sense of this specimen's time point label: approximately 4 weeks on oral tofacitinib. The treatment or condition label on this specimen signifies: oral pan-JAK inhibitor, 5-10 mg twice daily. From alopecia areata patients, peripheral blood was collected along with lesional scalp punch biopsies. PBMCs were isolated by density centrifugation and stained for CD3, CD4 and CD8, after which CD4+ and CD8+ T cells were sorted on a FACSAria.

The sequence was collected from a human donor with alopecia areata. This receptor chain uses TRBV7-2 and TRBJ2-2; possibly the D gene is TRBD1, per 6 matching bases. Sample: CD4+ T cells sorted from blood, taken at week 4, from a patient treated with tofacitinib. The CDR3 region: CASSLPPRGTGELFF. The nucleotide sequence reads as follows: TGTGCCAGCAGCCTGCCCCCCAGGGGCACCGGGGAGCTGTTTTTT.